This T cell receptor (beta chain) was sequenced for a study of memory CD4+ T cells and cytomegalovirus serostatus (dated by TCRdb to between 2019 and 2020). About the investigation overall: The cohort included 35 or so healthy adults from Belgium, of whom 9 were CMV seropositive and some 24 were CMV seronegative. To replicate a published TCR-based CMV serostatus classifier, the study sequenced CD4+ memory TCRbeta repertoires from a Belgian cohort whose cytomegalovirus serostatus was known. Results the study describes overall, beyond this receptor: Of 164 previously reported CMV-associated TCRbeta sequences, approximately 70 appeared in the CD4+ memory repertoires, each in one to five individuals. Results were interpreted as suggesting that the CMV-associated TCR signature is largely present in the CD4+ memory repertoire. For CMV serostatus prediction, a median bootstrapped AUC of 0.95 was reached with the original framework, and a median bootstrapped AUC of about 0.91 was reached with a US-trained random forest. Only CD4+CD45RO+ memory cells were sequenced, unlike the original study, which covered naive and memory CD4+ and CD8+ populations. The original-framework classifier achieved a median bootstrapped AUC of approximately 0.96 with a 95% CI of 0.76-1.00 on the Belgian cohort.

CDR1 and CDR2 were assigned from the germline V gene (reference sequence) as GTSNPN and SVGIG. Trimming removed 4 bases from V and 6 bases from J, leaving 13 bases between the germline ends. The CDR3 runs 12 amino acids, cysteine and phenylalanine included. Of the read, only the CDR3 DNA is kept; its 36 bases are in frame from base 1. As to this clone: There is no known antigen for this receptor. Per-nucleotide qualities are absent, and no much larger clonotype sits a single base away.

A FACSAria II was used to sort memory CD4+ T cells, defined as single viable CD3+CD4+CD8-CD45RO+ cells. CMV serostatus was assessed using a Roche Elecsys assay, by which serum IgG against CMV pp150, pp28, p38 and p52 was detected. After the samples were thawed, total CD4+ T cells were enriched through positive selection using CD4 magnetic microbeads. The samples came from a different study that was designed specifically to examine the CD4+ T cell memory repertoire. Following standard operating procedures, peripheral blood mononuclear cells were isolated and cryopreserved, while serum was kept at -80 degrees C. The staining used CD3-PerCP (BW264/56), CD4-APC (RPA-T4), CD45RO-PE (UCHT1) and CD8-Pacific Orange (3B5) antibodies, and Sytox blue was used to exclude non-viable cells. Genomic DNA was extracted from sorted cells with the Quick-DNA Microprep Kit. Amplification of TCRbeta DNA was done with the immunoSEQ hsTCRbeta kit, following the protocol from the manufacturer. TCRbeta libraries were sequenced on an Illumina MiSeq instrument. As for the original processing: Once out-of-frame sequences had been removed, about 2,000,000 distinct TCRbeta sequences were left, which works out to an average of approximately 63,000 per individual. Each individual was scored according to the count of 164 previously reported CMV-associated TCRbeta sequences and the total productive distinct TCRbeta count. A beta-binomial model was reimplemented in Python, and random forests from scikit-learn, run with default parameters, were trained on data from the US cohort. On the Belgian cohort, classifier performance was reported as the median AUC, along with percentile confidence intervals, across 10,000 bootstrap iterations. TCRdb limited this immuneACCESS table to in-frame rearrangements with V and J called. A share of clones is missing; checked studies link under half to unresolved V genes, and the rest is unexplained. V, J and clone size derive from that table, while D and trimming were established from the DNA sequence. Here the sample has tens of thousands of clones; over 65% occur a single time. The top ten clones comprise 2.6% of the sample.

The origin of this receptor is an adult in good health and CMV-seropositive. Sequencing was performed on memory CD4+ T cells from blood. Recombination joined TRBV30 with TRBJ2-7; a weak D assignment points to TRBD2 (5 bases agree). The CDR3 protein is CAWKTRASEQYF. The DNA reads as follows: TGTGCCTGGAAAACGAGGGCATCCGAGCAGTACTTC.